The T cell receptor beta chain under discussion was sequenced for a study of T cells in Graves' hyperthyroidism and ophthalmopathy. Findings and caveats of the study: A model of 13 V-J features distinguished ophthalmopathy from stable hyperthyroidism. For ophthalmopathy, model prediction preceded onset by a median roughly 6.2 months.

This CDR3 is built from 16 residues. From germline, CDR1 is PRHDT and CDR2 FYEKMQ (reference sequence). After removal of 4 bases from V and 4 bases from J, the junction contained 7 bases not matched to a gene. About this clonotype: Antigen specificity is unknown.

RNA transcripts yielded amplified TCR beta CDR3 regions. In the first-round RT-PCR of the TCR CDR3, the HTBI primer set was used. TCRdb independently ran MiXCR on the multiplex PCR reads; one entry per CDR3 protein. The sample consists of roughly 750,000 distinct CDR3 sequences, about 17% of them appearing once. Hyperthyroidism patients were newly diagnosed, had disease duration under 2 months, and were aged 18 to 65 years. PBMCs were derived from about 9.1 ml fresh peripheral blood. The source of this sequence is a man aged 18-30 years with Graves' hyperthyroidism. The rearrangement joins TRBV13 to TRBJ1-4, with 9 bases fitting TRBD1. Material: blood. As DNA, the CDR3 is TGTGCCAGCAGCTCGAAGGGACAGGGAAATAATGAAAAACTGTTTTTT. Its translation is CASSSKGQGNNEKLFF.